A selection of T cell receptor beta chains follows, all from one sample in a study of T-cell reconstitution after alpha-beta-depleted transplantation in children. One entry per CDR3 protein results from TCRdb running MiXCR on the PCR reads. The data show some 95,000 distinct CDR3 sequences, 23% seen once. The sample in question was PBMCs, obtained before TCRalphabeta/CD19-depleted stem cell transplant. The receptors stem from a boy between 2 and 10 years old with acute lymphoblastic leukemia, due to receive a stem cell transplant. CDR3s include the opening cysteine and the closing phenylalanine or tryptophan. Fields, in order: clone size, J gene, V gene, D gene, CDR3 length, CDR3 DNA, CDR3 protein. A D gene is named only where the DNA matches it firmly. Clone size appears in some rows only: once, few, many, or a class for an expanded clone.

clone_size: -; j_call: TRBJ2-1; v_call: TRBV7-8; d_call: -; cdr3_length: 16; cdr3_nt: TGTGCCAGCATCAAAGGCGGCAGCCGCTCCTACAATGAGCAGTTCTTC; cdr3_aa: CASIKGGSRSYNEQFF
clone_size: -; j_call: TRBJ1-1; v_call: TRBV5-1; d_call: TRBD1; cdr3_length: 15; cdr3_nt: TGCGCCAGCAGCGGTGGCAGGGGGACGGGCACTGAAGCTTTCTTT; cdr3_aa: CASSGGRGTGTEAFF
clone_size: -; j_call: TRBJ1-1; v_call: TRBV29-1; d_call: TRBD1; cdr3_length: 17; cdr3_nt: TGCAGCGTTGAATTTTTCGGGACAGGGGTGGGGAACACTGAAGCTTTCTTT; cdr3_aa: CSVEFFGTGVGNTEAFF
clone_size: many; j_call: TRBJ2-1; v_call: TRBV7-2; d_call: TRBD2; cdr3_length: 16; cdr3_nt: TGTGCCAGCAGCTTTAGCGGGAGTGGCTCCTACAATGAGCAGTTCTTC; cdr3_aa: CASSFSGSGSYNEQFF
clone_size: -; j_call: TRBJ2-3; v_call: TRBV7-3; d_call: -; cdr3_length: 13; cdr3_nt: TGTGCCAGCAGCTTTTCCGGGATAGATACGCAGTATTTT; cdr3_aa: CASSFSGIDTQYF
clone_size: -; j_call: TRBJ2-2; v_call: TRBV27; d_call: TRBD2; cdr3_length: 16; cdr3_nt: TGTGCCAGCAGAACGACCGGGACTAGCAAGATCGGGGAGCTGTTTTTT; cdr3_aa: CASRTTGTSKIGELFF
clone_size: -; j_call: TRBJ2-3; v_call: TRBV29-1; d_call: -; cdr3_length: 11; cdr3_nt: TGCAGGGCCGGGGGCACAGATACGCAGTATTTT; cdr3_aa: CRAGGTDTQYF
clone_size: many; j_call: TRBJ2-7; v_call: TRBV5-1; d_call: TRBD2; cdr3_length: 15; cdr3_nt: TGCGCCAGCAGCTTGGTGGTAGCGGGATCCTACGAGCAGTACTTC; cdr3_aa: CASSLVVAGSYEQYF
clone_size: -; j_call: TRBJ2-2; v_call: TRBV18; d_call: TRBD2; cdr3_length: 15; cdr3_nt: TGTGCCAGCTCAGCGGGACTAGCGTACACCGGGGAGCTGTTTTTT; cdr3_aa: CASSAGLAYTGELFF
clone_size: -; j_call: TRBJ2-7; v_call: TRBV5-1; d_call: -; cdr3_length: 17; cdr3_nt: TGCGCCAGCAGCTTGGAGGCCAGCGGGCATCGTGTCCACGAGCAGTACTTC; cdr3_aa: CASSLEASGHRVHEQYF
clone_size: few; j_call: TRBJ2-3; v_call: TRBV20-1; d_call: -; cdr3_length: 14; cdr3_nt: TGCAGTGCTCCCCCCCCGGCTAGCACAGATACGCAGTATTTT; cdr3_aa: CSAPPPASTDTQYF
clone_size: few; j_call: TRBJ2-5; v_call: TRBV20-1; d_call: TRBD1; cdr3_length: 14; cdr3_nt: TGCAGTGCTAGGACAGGGATTCGCGGAGAGACCCAGTACTTC; cdr3_aa: CSARTGIRGETQYF
clone_size: -; j_call: TRBJ2-1; v_call: TRBV2; d_call: TRBD2; cdr3_length: 13; cdr3_nt: TGTGCCAGCAGGGCTAGCGGAGGGGACGAGCAGTTCTTC; cdr3_aa: CASRASGGDEQFF
clone_size: few; j_call: TRBJ2-2; v_call: TRBV7-2; d_call: -; cdr3_length: 17; cdr3_nt: TGTGCCAGCAGCTTAAGGGGAATATTTCAGACTCCCGGGGAGCTGTTTTTT; cdr3_aa: CASSLRGIFQTPGELFF
clone_size: few; j_call: TRBJ2-7; v_call: TRBV28; d_call: -; cdr3_length: 14; cdr3_nt: TGTGCCAGCAGCGAGGACGGCGGAGACTACGAGCAGTACTTC; cdr3_aa: CASSEDGGDYEQYF
clone_size: -; j_call: TRBJ2-7; v_call: TRBV7-2; d_call: TRBD1; cdr3_length: 15; cdr3_nt: TGTGCCAGCAGCTTCGACAGGGGGCTTATCTACGAGCAGTACTTC; cdr3_aa: CASSFDRGLIYEQYF
clone_size: -; j_call: TRBJ1-1; v_call: TRBV6-5; d_call: -; cdr3_length: 16; cdr3_nt: TGTGCCAGCAGTTACCGGTTGGGCAGGGGAAACACTGAAGCTTTCTTT; cdr3_aa: CASSYRLGRGNTEAFF
clone_size: -; j_call: TRBJ2-3; v_call: TRBV15; d_call: -; cdr3_length: 15; cdr3_nt: TGTGCCACCAGCAGAGCTTGGTGGAGCACAGATACGCAGTATTTT; cdr3_aa: CATSRAWWSTDTQYF
clone_size: -; j_call: TRBJ2-7; v_call: TRBV5-1; d_call: -; cdr3_length: 15; cdr3_nt: TGCGCCAGCAGCTCGACGCTAACAGGGCGAGGGGAGCAGTACTTC; cdr3_aa: CASSSTLTGRGEQYF
clone_size: few; j_call: TRBJ2-2; v_call: TRBV29-1; d_call: TRBD2; cdr3_length: 16; cdr3_nt: TGCAGCGTTGCCCGAGGACTAGCGGGAGACACCGGGGAGCTGTTTTTT; cdr3_aa: CSVARGLAGDTGELFF
clone_size: few; j_call: TRBJ1-1; v_call: TRBV6-5; d_call: -; cdr3_length: 15; cdr3_nt: TGTGCCAGCAGCTTTTCCGATCAGGGAAACACTGAAGCTTTCTTT; cdr3_aa: CASSFSDQGNTEAFF
clone_size: -; j_call: TRBJ2-7; v_call: TRBV20-1; d_call: -; cdr3_length: 16; cdr3_nt: TGCAGTTTTAGGGGCCCGGCTCCAGCGGGCCCGGGTGAGCAGTACTTC; cdr3_aa: CSFRGPAPAGPGEQYF
clone_size: -; j_call: TRBJ2-3; v_call: TRBV3-1; d_call: -; cdr3_length: 12; cdr3_nt: TGTGCCAGCAGCCAAGAGGGGAATACGCAGTATTTT; cdr3_aa: CASSQEGNTQYF
clone_size: -; j_call: TRBJ2-5; v_call: TRBV12-3/TRBV12-4; d_call: -; cdr3_length: 16; cdr3_nt: TGTGCCAGCAGTTTGGAGTTTGGTCTGGGTCGGGAGACCCAGTACTTC; cdr3_aa: CASSLEFGLGRETQYF
clone_size: few; j_call: TRBJ2-7; v_call: TRBV4-1; d_call: TRBD1; cdr3_length: 14; cdr3_nt: TGCGCCAGCAGCCAAGGTTCGGACAGGGCCGAGCAGTACTTC; cdr3_aa: CASSQGSDRAEQYF
clone_size: -; j_call: TRBJ2-5; v_call: TRBV7-2; d_call: -; cdr3_length: 15; cdr3_nt: TGTGCCAGCAGCCGCCGAGATGTCGTAGTGGAGACCCAGTACTTC; cdr3_aa: CASSRRDVVVETQYF
clone_size: -; j_call: TRBJ2-7; v_call: TRBV28; d_call: TRBD1; cdr3_length: 14; cdr3_nt: TGTGCCAGCACCCTACAGGGACAGGGGCACGAGCAGTACTTC; cdr3_aa: CASTLQGQGHEQYF
clone_size: -; j_call: TRBJ2-1; v_call: TRBV6-2/TRBV6-3; d_call: TRBD2; cdr3_length: 14; cdr3_nt: TGTGCCAGCAGCCGTACAGGGACTAGCAGTGAGCAGTTCTTC; cdr3_aa: CASSRTGTSSEQFF
clone_size: -; j_call: TRBJ1-1; v_call: TRBV19; d_call: -; cdr3_length: 16; cdr3_nt: TGTGCCAGTAGTATGAGGCAGCGAGGACCGGACACTGAAGCTTTCTTT; cdr3_aa: CASSMRQRGPDTEAFF
clone_size: -; j_call: TRBJ2-1; v_call: TRBV7-2; d_call: TRBD2; cdr3_length: 16; cdr3_nt: TGTGCCAGCAGGCGAGGGATTCGCGGGAGTCTGGATGAGCAGTTCTTC; cdr3_aa: CASRRGIRGSLDEQFF
clone_size: -; j_call: TRBJ1-3; v_call: TRBV20-1; d_call: -; cdr3_length: 14; cdr3_nt: TGCAGTGCCCCCTCCCGAGGGTCCGGAAACACCATATATTTT; cdr3_aa: CSAPSRGSGNTIYF
clone_size: -; j_call: TRBJ1-2; v_call: TRBV5-1; d_call: -; cdr3_length: 14; cdr3_nt: TGCGCCAGCAGCTTGGGGGGGCGCGACTATGGCTACACCTTC; cdr3_aa: CASSLGGRDYGYTF
clone_size: -; j_call: TRBJ2-7; v_call: TRBV25-1; d_call: -; cdr3_length: 13; cdr3_nt: TGTGCCAGCACGGGAGACAGTTCCTACGAGCAGTACTTC; cdr3_aa: CASTGDSSYEQYF
clone_size: -; j_call: TRBJ1-5; v_call: TRBV4-3; d_call: -; cdr3_length: 15; cdr3_nt: TGCGCCAGCAGCCAGGATTGGGGAGATTATCAGCCCCAGCATTTT; cdr3_aa: CASSQDWGDYQPQHF
clone_size: -; j_call: TRBJ2-1; v_call: TRBV19; d_call: TRBD2; cdr3_length: 15; cdr3_nt: TGTGCCAGTAGTATCGGCCTAGCGGCATACAATGAGCAGTTCTTC; cdr3_aa: CASSIGLAAYNEQFF
clone_size: many; j_call: TRBJ1-6; v_call: TRBV6-1; d_call: -; cdr3_length: 11; cdr3_nt: TGTGCCAGCAGTGCGGCCTCACCCCTCCACTTT; cdr3_aa: CASSAASPLHF
clone_size: -; j_call: TRBJ1-1; v_call: TRBV3-1; d_call: -; cdr3_length: 14; cdr3_nt: TGTGCCAGCAGCCAAGTCGCAGCGAACACTGAAGCTTTCTTT; cdr3_aa: CASSQVAANTEAFF
clone_size: few; j_call: TRBJ2-1; v_call: TRBV7-7; d_call: -; cdr3_length: 15; cdr3_nt: TGTGCCAGCAGCTTGTTTATCGGAGTGGGAAATGAGCAGTTCTTC; cdr3_aa: CASSLFIGVGNEQFF
clone_size: -; j_call: TRBJ2-7; v_call: TRBV5-1; d_call: -; cdr3_length: 16; cdr3_nt: TGCGCCAGCAGCGAAAAGGACCGAACCGATTTCTACGAGCAGTACTTC; cdr3_aa: CASSEKDRTDFYEQYF
clone_size: few; j_call: TRBJ2-3; v_call: TRBV18; d_call: TRBD2; cdr3_length: 19; cdr3_nt: TGTGCCAGCTCCCCGGGACTAGCGGAGGGGCCACGATTTTCAGATACGCAGTATTTT; cdr3_aa: CASSPGLAEGPRFSDTQYF
clone_size: few; j_call: TRBJ2-3; v_call: TRBV29-1; d_call: -; cdr3_length: 13; cdr3_nt: TGCAGCGTTACGGGCAAAACGAGAAATACGCAGTATTTT; cdr3_aa: CSVTGKTRNTQYF
clone_size: -; j_call: TRBJ1-4; v_call: TRBV5-1; d_call: TRBD1; cdr3_length: 14; cdr3_nt: TGCGCCAGCAGCAATTCCGGGACAGGTGAAAAACTGTTTTTT; cdr3_aa: CASSNSGTGEKLFF
clone_size: -; j_call: TRBJ2-6; v_call: TRBV5-1; d_call: -; cdr3_length: 14; cdr3_nt: TGCGCCAGCGGAGGGAGCTCTGGGGCCAACGTCCTGACTTTC; cdr3_aa: CASGGSSGANVLTF
clone_size: -; j_call: TRBJ2-7; v_call: TRBV3-1; d_call: -; cdr3_length: 15; cdr3_nt: TGTGCCAGCAGCCAAGACTTGGGGATTGAGTACGAGCAGTACTTC; cdr3_aa: CASSQDLGIEYEQYF
clone_size: -; j_call: TRBJ2-3; v_call: TRBV7-8; d_call: TRBD2; cdr3_length: 16; cdr3_nt: TGTGCCAGCAGCTCTCTAGCGGGAGGGGGTACAGATACGCAGTATTTT; cdr3_aa: CASSSLAGGGTDTQYF
clone_size: few; j_call: TRBJ2-1; v_call: TRBV20-1; d_call: TRBD2; cdr3_length: 13; cdr3_nt: TGCAGTGTATGGCCTAGCGGATACAATGAGCAGTTCTTC; cdr3_aa: CSVWPSGYNEQFF
clone_size: many; j_call: TRBJ2-7; v_call: TRBV6-1; d_call: -; cdr3_length: 14; cdr3_nt: TGTGCCAGCAGCGCGGGACTTGGATCTTACGAGCAGTACTTC; cdr3_aa: CASSAGLGSYEQYF
clone_size: few; j_call: TRBJ2-7; v_call: TRBV20-1; d_call: TRBD1; cdr3_length: 16; cdr3_nt: TGCAGTGCCCCGAGAGGAGGACAGGGAGGTCAATACGAGCAGTACTTC; cdr3_aa: CSAPRGGQGGQYEQYF
clone_size: few; j_call: TRBJ1-1; v_call: TRBV5-1; d_call: -; cdr3_length: 12; cdr3_nt: TGCGCCAGCAGCCCGGAGGCGGGGGAAGCTTTCTTT; cdr3_aa: CASSPEAGEAFF
clone_size: few; j_call: TRBJ2-2; v_call: TRBV20-1; d_call: TRBD2; cdr3_length: 16; cdr3_nt: TGCAGTGCTTTCCAGACTAGCGGGGGGAACACCGGGGAGCTGTTTTTT; cdr3_aa: CSAFQTSGGNTGELFF
clone_size: -; j_call: TRBJ2-2; v_call: TRBV27; d_call: -; cdr3_length: 15; cdr3_nt: TGTGCCAGCAAAAACTCGGACAGACCGTCGGGGGAGCTGTTTTTT; cdr3_aa: CASKNSDRPSGELFF
clone_size: few; j_call: TRBJ1-6; v_call: TRBV20-1; d_call: -; cdr3_length: 14; cdr3_nt: TGCAGTGCTAGCTCAGGACACACTTATTCACCCCTCCACTTT; cdr3_aa: CSASSGHTYSPLHF
clone_size: -; j_call: TRBJ1-6; v_call: TRBV5-5; d_call: -; cdr3_length: 16; cdr3_nt: TGTGCCAGCAGCTTGGGAGTGACAGGACTAAATTCACCCCTCCACTTT; cdr3_aa: CASSLGVTGLNSPLHF
clone_size: -; j_call: TRBJ2-3; v_call: TRBV5-1; d_call: TRBD2; cdr3_length: 15; cdr3_nt: TGCGCCAGCAGCTTGGGCGGGAGTCTCACCAGTGCGCAGTATTTT; cdr3_aa: CASSLGGSLTSAQYF
clone_size: -; j_call: TRBJ2-3; v_call: TRBV28; d_call: -; cdr3_length: 13; cdr3_nt: TGTGCCAGCAGTCCGCCGGGTCCCCTTCCCCAGTATTTT; cdr3_aa: CASSPPGPLPQYF
clone_size: many; j_call: TRBJ2-2; v_call: TRBV10-2; d_call: TRBD2; cdr3_length: 17; cdr3_nt: TGCGCCAGCAGTGAGCGGCTAGCGGGAGCGGAGGCCGGGGAGCTGTTTTTT; cdr3_aa: CASSERLAGAEAGELFF
clone_size: few; j_call: TRBJ2-1; v_call: TRBV7-3; d_call: -; cdr3_length: 13; cdr3_nt: TGTGCCAGCAGCTTAACTGCCGACAGTGAGCAGTTCTTC; cdr3_aa: CASSLTADSEQFF
clone_size: few; j_call: TRBJ2-1; v_call: TRBV9; d_call: TRBD2; cdr3_length: 18; cdr3_nt: TGTGCCAGCAGCCCTCGGTATAGCGGGAGGGCGAGTTACAATGAGCAGTTCTTC; cdr3_aa: CASSPRYSGRASYNEQFF
clone_size: -; j_call: TRBJ2-1; v_call: TRBV5-8; d_call: TRBD1; cdr3_length: 15; cdr3_nt: TGTGCCAGCAGCCTATGGGACAGGCAATACAATGAGCAGTTCTTC; cdr3_aa: CASSLWDRQYNEQFF
clone_size: -; j_call: TRBJ2-3; v_call: TRBV10-2; d_call: -; cdr3_length: 13; cdr3_nt: TGCGCCAGCAGTTCGGCGGGAAGGGATACGCAGTATTTT; cdr3_aa: CASSSAGRDTQYF